This T cell receptor (beta chain) came from a study of T cells expressing NK-cell markers. Overall study: Sorted CD3+CD56-NKG2C+, CD3+CD56+NKG2C+ and CD3+CD56+NKG2C- T cells supplied the TCR beta repertoires. Eight donors were sequenced, seven testing HCMV-seropositive and one testing seronegative.

TCRdb re-called the 5' RACE reads and catalogs CDR3 proteins one per entry, DNA excluded. This sample's table has about 550,000 distinct CDR3 sequences. This CDR3 comprises 14 residues. Per germline, CDR1 MNHNS and CDR2 SASEGT. Broader study findings: A few donors likewise had their CD3+CD56-NKG2C+ fraction led by these clonotypes.

Regarding this clonotype: The antigen is undetermined.

This TCR came from a man aged 18-30 years in good health. This chain links TRBV6-1 with TRBJ1-3. Sequencing was carried out using blood T cells: a sorted CD56 or NKG2C T cell subset, CD4+ or CD8+ T cells, or bulk PBMC T cells (not recorded which). The chain's CDR3 is CASSDEVPGNTIYF.